This record concerns one TCR beta chain sequence. Its recognized antigen is unknown. No base qualities exist here, and no much larger clone lies one base off it. The library was generated by 5' RACE. TCRdb names Illumina HiSeq 2000 as the instrument used. A universal primer binding site was added through template switching, and the final cDNA carried a unique molecular identifier so that TCR cDNA molecules could be counted accurately. Specific primers in the conserved constant-segment region were used to synthesize first-strand cDNA for the TCR alpha and beta chains. To control for contamination, every cDNA library carried two barcodes: a SMART-Mk sample barcode plus Illumina barcodes. TruSeq adapter sequences and Illumina sample barcodes were added in two successive PCR steps. The Illumina HiSeq platform was used with custom primers to sequence TCR alpha and beta cDNA libraries. In the authors' own workflow: MiGEC processed the raw reads to extract unique molecular identifiers, while MiXCR was used to determine the CDR3 positions. For each individual, recombination models were inferred using an EM algorithm with the repgenHMM and IGoR tools. Shared clonotype analysis was performed with the tcR package in R, normalizing sharing by the product of cloneset sizes. Out-of-frame nonproductive sequences were analyzed to study raw recombination free of thymic and clonal selection effects. In-frame beta chains were kept once TCRdb had trimmed the public reads at Q25 with fastp and called clones with MiXCR. Each entry merges the rows of one CDR3 protein and shows their most common DNA and genes. The V and J calls reflect TCRdb's pipeline rather than the authors' work. The sample includes roughly 1.6 million distinct CDR3 sequences, with under 35% observed a single time. 0.25% to 0.3% of the sample goes to the ten largest clones.

CDR1 and CDR2 are drawn from the germline V gene: SGHRS, YFSETQ. Measured from the cysteine to the phenylalanine, the CDR3 is 16 residues long. CDR3 DNA only is kept here, 48 bases in frame from base 1. This sample is drawn from a study of identical twins (dated by TCRdb to 2016 to 2017). Background on the whole study: TCR alpha and beta repertoires from monozygotic twins, unrelated adults of various ages and cord blood were deep-sequenced to test whether fetal clonotypes persist. To rule out contamination, the twin experiments were replicated at different times with different library preparation protocols. Paper-wide results and their limitations: In monozygotic twins, out-of-frame TCR alpha sharing was systematically underestimated by recombination models, although the models agreed with sharing between unrelated individuals. The excess sharing between twins in beta out-of-frame sequences was weaker because fewer shared sequences reduced the signal-to-noise ratio. Compared with coincidental sharing between unrelated individuals, an excess of low generation-probability sequences was observed among out-of-frame TCR alpha sequences shared between twins. Fewer insertions were carried by abundant cord blood beta clonotypes, a similar but weaker trend appeared in young adult naive repertoires, and no such trend appeared in memory repertoires. Conclusions relied on cross-sectional statistical analysis, since the same donors could not be followed over many years. Zero-insertion analyses could be partly confounded by invariant T cells such as MAIT and iNKT, although diverse VJ usage argued against such confounding for most clonotypes.

Every donor in the study was a healthy Caucasian. Sequencing used cord blood. The chain is made from TRBV5-1 and TRBJ2-7, with 13 bases aligning to TRBD2. The J call is uncertain, as TRBJ2-5 better fits the DNA end. The source is a newborn girl in good health. The encoded CDR3 is CASSLSLAGGRQTQYF. The bases are TGCGCCAGCAGCTTGTCACTAGCGGGGGGGCGACAGACCCAGTACTTC.